This T cell receptor beta chain originates from a study of shared T cell receptors in the human thymus. With 3 bases clipped from V and 6 bases from J, the junction kept 3 bases outside the gene matches. CDR1 and CDR2 from the germline V gene are MNHEY and SMNVEV (reference sequence). This CDR3 has 14 amino acids. Sequenced by immunoSEQ multiplex PCR; TCRdb stores in-frame clones only, minus some. The sample lists approximately 400,000 clones, about 95% occurring once. V and J are TRBV27 and TRBJ2-2, with 8 bases matching TRBD1. This sequence was found in a human donor. Sequencing input: thymocytes. Here the CDR3 reads CASSLGRGPGELFF. In DNA, the CDR3 is TGTGCCAGCAGTTTGGGCAGGGGGCCCGGGGAGCTGTTTTTT.